One sample yielded the 18 T cell receptor beta chains listed below, sequenced in a study of sequential checkpoint blockade in melanoma (dated by TCRdb to about 2019). What this sample's treatment or condition label stands for: randomized to nivolumab then ipilimumab (arm A) or the reverse (arm B). Receptor libraries were prepared by the immunoSEQ multiplex PCR assay. TCRdb limited this immuneACCESS table to in-frame rearrangements with V and J called. A share of clones is missing; checked studies link under half to unresolved V genes, and the rest is unexplained. The sample table holds some 17,000 clones, of which about 66% were seen once. About 11% of the sample lies in the top ten. The specimen was CD8+ T cells sorted from blood (inferred from file names), collected from a patient given nivolumab and ipilimumab in sequence. Every receptor here comes from a human donor with melanoma.

The genes are TRBV13 and TRBJ2-5; no firm D call. The CDR3 loop spans 14 amino acids. In germline, CDR1 is PRHDT, CDR2 FYEKMQ (reference sequence). Trimming left V 2 bases short and J 5 bases short, with 12 bases between. The CDR3: CASSLSKLTETQYF. The CDR3 coding sequence is TGTGCCAGCAGCTTATCGAAGCTAACGGAGACCCAGTACTTC.

The chain recombines TRBV7-2 with TRBJ2-1; TRBD1 is a possible D gene (6 bases). The V and J ends lost 5 bases and 2 bases respectively, with 25 bases between them. The length of the CDR3 is 19 residues. The V gene's germline CDR1 is SGHTA and CDR2 FQGNSA. CDR3 loop: CASSPLRDVWGQTYNEQFF. In DNA form, the CDR3 reads TGTGCCAGCAGCCCACTGAGGGATGTTTGGGGACAAACCTACAATGAGCAGTTCTTC. Using reference TRBV7-2 and TRBJ2-1 for the parts outside the CDR3, the full variable domain is GAGVSQSPSNKVTEKGKDVELRCDPISGHTALYWYRQSLGQGLEFLIYFQGNSAPDKSGLPSDRFSAERTGGSVSTLTIQRTQQEDSAVYLCASSPLRDVWGQTYNEQFFGPGTRLTVL.

V and J are TRBV30 and TRBJ2-5; 8 nucleotides agree with TRBD2. Trimming removed 0 bases from V and 1 base from J; junction bases left unmatched: 10. This CDR3 has 17 residues. The germline gives CDR1 GTSNPN, CDR2 SVGIG (reference sequence). The CDR3 protein is CAWSVSSGLATQETQYF. CDR3 DNA sequence: TGTGCCTGGAGTGTATCTAGCGGGCTTGCCACCCAAGAGACCCAGTACTTC.

V gene TRBV15 combines with J gene TRBJ2-1; 7 positions match TRBD2. J lost 7 bases, V lost 1 base, and 10 bases had no gene match. CDR3 length: 16 amino acids. Germline V CDR1 and CDR2: LNHNV, YYDKDF (reference sequence). DNA of the CDR3: TGTGCCACCAGCAGAGGTTTCGGGACTACTACTAATGAGCAGTTCTTC. It encodes CATSRGFGTTTNEQFF.

On this clone itself: Other DNA sequences from this sample encode an identical CDR3 as well. The genes are TRBV27 and TRBJ1-1; D not certain. CDR1 MNHEY and CDR2 SMNVEV come from the germline V gene (reference sequence). The CDR3 consists of 13 residues. Between the trimmed V and J ends, which lost 3 bases and 1 base, there was a span of 6 bases. For the CDR3, the DNA is TGTGCCAGCAGTTTCGCGGAGAACACTGAAGCTTTCTTT. Translation: CASSFAENTEAFF.

This rearrangement joins TRBV18 to TRBJ2-7, with TRBD1 matching over 8 bases. After removal of 8 bases from V and 2 bases from J, the junction contained 8 bases not matched to a gene. The germline gives CDR1 KGHSH, CDR2 LQKENI. The CDR3 totals 14 residues. This CDR3 is CASPLGQGPYEQYF. CDR3 bases: TGTGCCAGCCCACTAGGACAGGGACCCTACGAGCAGTACTTC. The whole variable domain, remainder taken from reference TRBV18 and TRBJ2-7, is NAGVMQNPRHLVRRRGQEARLRCSPMKGHSHVYWYRQLPEEGLKFMVYLQKENIIDESGMPKERFSAEFPKEGPSILRIQQVVRGDSAAYFCASPLGQGPYEQYFGPGTRLTVT.

The chain joins TRBV18 to TRBJ2-3, with a tentative D call TRBD2 (5 bases). The CDR3 extends over 14 amino acids. Germline CDR1 reads KGHSH; CDR2 reads LQKENI. Trimming left V 4 bases short and J 2 bases short, with 10 bases between. CDR3 sequence: CASSHGGYTDTQYF. In nucleotides, the CDR3 is TGTGCCAGCTCACACGGCGGGTACACAGATACGCAGTATTTT. Based on the CDR3 plus reference TRBV18 and TRBJ2-3, the full variable domain is NAGVMQNPRHLVRRRGQEARLRCSPMKGHSHVYWYRQLPEEGLKFMVYLQKENIIDESGMPKERFSAEFPKEGPSILRIQQVVRGDSAAYFCASSHGGYTDTQYFGPGTRLTVL.

The chain recombines TRBV19 with TRBJ1-5, with TRBD1 matching over 9 bases. The CDR3 has 16 amino acids. The ends lost 1 base at V and 7 bases at J; junction bases unmatched: 8. From germline, CDR1 is LNHDA and CDR2 SQIVND (reference sequence). Here the CDR3 DNA reads TGTGCCAGTAGTATAGGCTGGGACAGGGTGATCCAGCCCCAGCATTTT. Translation gives CASSIGWDRVIQPQHF.

This chain joins TRBV13 and TRBJ1-6, with TRBD1 identical over 8 bases. Trimming removed 10 bases from V and 10 bases from J; junction bases left unmatched: 6. The germline gives CDR1 PRHDT, CDR2 FYEKMQ (reference sequence). The CDR3 is 12 amino acids. The CDR3 is CATGQGRSPLHF. The CDR3, as DNA: TGTGCCACCGGACAGGGTAGGTCACCCCTCCACTTT.

V usage is TRBV28 and J usage is TRBJ2-7; 9 nucleotides align to TRBD1. V was clipped by 5 bases and J by 7 bases; unmatched bases: 3. The germline CDR1 and CDR2 sequences are MDHEN and SYDVKM. The length of the CDR3 is 12 residues. CDR3 residues: CASSPGQGEQYF. DNA of the CDR3: TGTGCCAGCAGTCCCGGACAGGGGGAGCAGTACTTC.

The V gene is TRBV29-1, the J gene TRBJ2-7, with 7 bases identical to TRBD1. CDR3 length: 12 amino acids. Germline V gene sequence: CDR1 SQVTM, CDR2 ANQGSEA. The trim removed 5 bases at V and 5 bases at J, leaving 6 bases unmatched. The CDR3 nucleotides read TGCAGCGTTTGGGGACAGCGGAACGAGCAGTACTTC. It encodes CSVWGQRNEQYF.

V gene TRBV29-1 combines with J gene TRBJ1-2; the match to TRBD1 covers 8 bases. The ends lost 0 bases at V and 5 bases at J; junction bases unmatched: 5. The germline CDR1 and CDR2 sequences are SQVTM and ANQGSEA. This CDR3 comprises 14 residues. CDR3 sequence: CSVEDSGQGYGYTF. The CDR3 DNA reads TGCAGCGTTGAAGATTCCGGACAGGGTTATGGCTACACCTTC.

The chain is built from TRBV13 and TRBJ2-7, with 9 positions matching TRBD2. V gave up 2 bases and J gave up 2 bases; unmatched junction bases: 4. Germline assignment: CDR1 PRHDT and CDR2 FYEKMQ (reference sequence). The CDR3 sequence is 15 residues long. DNA for the CDR3: TGTGCCAGCAGCTTACGCGGCGGGGGGGCCTACGAGCAGTACTTC. This codes for CASSLRGGGAYEQYF.

The J gene is TRBJ2-4, the V gene TRBV6-5; 8 positions agree with TRBD1. The CDR3 has 16 residues. Germline values: CDR1 MNHEY, CDR2 SVGAGI. With V trimmed by 2 bases and J by 0 bases, 3 bases remained unmatched. The CDR3 region is CASSYITGGAKNIQYF. CDR3 sequence (DNA): TGTGCCAGCAGTTACATAACAGGGGGAGCCAAAAACATTCAGTACTTC.

This clone was recorded a few times. Other DNA sequences from this sample encode an identical CDR3 as well. This chain uses TRBV19 with TRBJ2-7, with 12 bases identical to TRBD2. The CDR3 runs 18 residues. The germline V gene encodes CDR1 LNHDA and CDR2 SQIVND (reference sequence). Trimming at V came to 6 bases and at J to 1 base, leaving 13 bases not matched to a gene. CDR3 sequence reads: CASSPRLLLAGGSYEQYF. In DNA form, the CDR3 reads TGTGCCAGTAGCCCTCGGCTCTTACTAGCGGGAGGTTCCTACGAGCAGTACTTC.

V gene TRBV2 combines with J gene TRBJ1-1, with TRBD1 matching 7 bases. Trimming removed 7 bases from V and 7 bases from J; junction bases left unmatched: 6. The CDR3 sequence is 12 residues long. The V gene's germline CDR1 is SNHLY and CDR2 FYNNEI. The CDR3 loop reads CASNDREREAFF. In DNA, the CDR3 is TGTGCCAGCAACGACAGGGAACGTGAAGCTTTCTTT. Supplemented by reference TRBV2 and TRBJ1-1, the full variable domain reads EPEVTQTPSHQVTQMGQEVILRCVPISNHLYFYWYRQILGQKVEFLVSFYNNEISEKSEIFDDQFSVERPDGSNFTLKIRSTKLEDSAMYFCASNDREREAFFGQGTRLTVV.

The V and J genes are TRBV9 and TRBJ2-2; D gene ambiguous. Trimming pared 3 bases from V and 1 base from J, leaving 7 bases between. Germline values: CDR1 SGDLS, CDR2 YYNGEE. The CDR3 is 14 residues long. The CDR3 DNA sequence: TGTGCCAGCAGCGCCCGACAGAACACCGGGGAGCTGTTTTTT. This translates into CASSARQNTGELFF.

The rearrangement joins TRBV4-1 to TRBJ2-7; tentatively, D is TRBD2 (5 bases). With 0 bases removed from V and 0 bases from J, the gap between germline ends came to 12 bases. Germline CDR1 MGHRA, CDR2 YSYEKL. CDR3 size: 16 residues. The CDR3 region is CASSQDIEGSSYEQYF. DNA for the CDR3: TGCGCCAGCAGCCAAGATATTGAAGGGAGCTCCTACGAGCAGTACTTC.